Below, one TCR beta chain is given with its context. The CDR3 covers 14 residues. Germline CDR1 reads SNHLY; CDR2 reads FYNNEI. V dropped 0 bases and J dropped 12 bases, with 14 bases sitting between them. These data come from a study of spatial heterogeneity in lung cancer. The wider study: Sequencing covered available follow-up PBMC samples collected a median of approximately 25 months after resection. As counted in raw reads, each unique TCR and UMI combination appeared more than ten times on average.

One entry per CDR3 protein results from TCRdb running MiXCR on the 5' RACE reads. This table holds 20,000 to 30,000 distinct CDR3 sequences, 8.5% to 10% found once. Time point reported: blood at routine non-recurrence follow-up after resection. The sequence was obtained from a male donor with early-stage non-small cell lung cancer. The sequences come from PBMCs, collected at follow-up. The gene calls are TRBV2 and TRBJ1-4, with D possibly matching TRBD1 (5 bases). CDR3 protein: CASSEARQGNELFF. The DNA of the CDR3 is TGTGCCAGCAGTGAAGCGCGTCAGGGCAACGAACTGTTTTTT.